Following are 3 T cell receptor beta chains from one sample sequenced in a study of shared clonotypes between healthy human individuals. Sequenced by immunoSEQ multiplex PCR; TCRdb stores in-frame clones only, minus some. Of nearly 500,000 clones listed, 76% are singletons. Specimen: PBMCs. The receptors come from a woman aged 40 to 50 in good health. Some clones in this sample may be carry-over from other donors' samples.

The chain joins TRBV9 to TRBJ2-5, with D uncertain. V dropped 0 bases and J dropped 4 bases, with 13 bases sitting between them. Per the germline V gene, CDR1 is SGDLS and CDR2 is YYNGEE. The CDR3 length is 15 residues. CDR3 sequence (DNA): TGTGCCAGCAGCGTAGGTTCGTTGCAAAGAGAGACCCAGTACTTC. Its translation is CASSVGSLQRETQYF.

The chain links TRBV27 to TRBJ2-1; 8 bases are a match to TRBD1. V shed 2 bases and J 0 bases; nucleotides not matched to a gene: 12. Germline-derived CDR1 and CDR2 are MNHEY and SMNVEV (reference sequence). This CDR3 is built from 19 residues. The CDR3 protein is CASSLRGPTGVGSYNEQFF. The CDR3 region has the DNA TGTGCCAGCAGTTTAAGGGGGCCGACAGGGGTGGGCTCCTACAATGAGCAGTTCTTC.

Turning to this clone: A single base separates this from a much larger clone, so it may be a read error. The rearrangement joins TRBV5-1 to TRBJ2-1; 11 nucleotides line up with TRBD2. Trimming took 3 bases from V and 5 from J; bases not matched to a gene: 1. The CDR3 consists of 14 residues. Germline V gene sequence: CDR1 SGHRS, CDR2 YFSETQ. In nucleotides, the CDR3 is TGCGCCAGCAGCTCGACTAGCGGGAACAATGAGCAGTTCTTC. Amino acid sequence: CASSSTSGNNEQFF.